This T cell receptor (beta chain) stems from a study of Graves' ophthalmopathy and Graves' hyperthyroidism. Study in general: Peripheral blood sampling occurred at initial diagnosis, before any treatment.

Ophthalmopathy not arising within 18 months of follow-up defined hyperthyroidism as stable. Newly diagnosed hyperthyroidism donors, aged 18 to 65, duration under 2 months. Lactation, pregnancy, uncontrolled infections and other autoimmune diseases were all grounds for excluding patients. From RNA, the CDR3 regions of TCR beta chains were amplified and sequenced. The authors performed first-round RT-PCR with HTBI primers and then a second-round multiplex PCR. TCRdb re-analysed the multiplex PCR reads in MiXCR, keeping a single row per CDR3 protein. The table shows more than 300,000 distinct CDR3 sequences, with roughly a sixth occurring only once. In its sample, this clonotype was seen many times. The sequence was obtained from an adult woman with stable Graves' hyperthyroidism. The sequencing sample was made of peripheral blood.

CDR3 DNA sequence: TGTGCCAGCAGTTTAGCCGGGACACCGGGTTATTTT. Translated: CASSLAGTPGYF. The chain is built from TRBV28 and TRBJ1-3, with a weak D call TRBD1 (6 bases). Germline V gene lookup returns CDR1 MDHEN and CDR2 SYDVKM. This CDR3 has 12 amino acids. V lost 2 bases, J lost 16 bases, and 15 bases lay in between. The full variable domain, with the rest looked up from reference TRBV28 and TRBJ1-3, is DVKVTQSSRYLVKRTGEKVFLECVQDMDHENMFWYRQDPGLGLRLIYFSYDVKMKEKGDIPEGYSVSREKKERFSLILESASTNQTSMYLCASSLAGTPGYFGEGSWLTVV.